This T cell receptor beta chain was identified in a study of cytomegalovirus exposure and HLA in healthy donors (dated by TCRdb to about 2017). Background on the whole study: According to an earlier analysis of 587 of the donors, some 180 million T cells yielded 100 million or so unique TCR beta sequences and 276 Gb of sequence data. About 330 gigabases of sequencing data and 75 million to 85 million unique TCR sequences made up an early release that covered some 640 HLA-typed donors. Of the roughly 400 genotyped donors, over 70% fell in the genetic ancestry cluster associated with self-reported Caucasian donors. The study aimed to test whether signatures of past pathogen exposure could be identified by cataloging public T cell receptors. The study used immunosequencing to profile the T cell repertoires of 670 or so subjects and linked those repertoires to cytomegalovirus serostatus. Besides the first cohort of 550 to 750 subjects, a separate validation cohort made up of 120 different subjects was used. High-throughput TCR immunosequencing, statistical association of individual TCRs with disease status, and machine learning were combined to predict cytomegalovirus infection status. To study patterns of TCR occurrence, a later analysis re-analyzed previously published TCR beta repertoires from 550 to 800 donors and added high-resolution HLA genotyping. Rather than using new phenotypic data, the later analysis identified candidate immune exposures from TCR beta sequences and from how often those sequences occurred across donors. An earlier analysis of around 640 of the donors used high-throughput TCR beta sequencing to judge whether each TCR beta V gene segment behaved as functional or pseudogenic. Donor age, sex, ethnicity and CMV serostatus were compiled alongside the repertoire data. In a later genetic analysis, genome-wide SNP genotypes for about 60% of the 666 donors were used, and that subset was treated as a discovery cohort. All discovery cohort repertoires had been generated on a single sequencing platform. Both class I and class II loci were covered by HLA typing, at four-digit resolution. The number of typed donors differed by locus: about 620-640 for A, B, C, DRB1 and DQB1; 522 for DQA1; around 610 for DPA1; and approximately 450 for DPB1. Several DR-DQ haplotypes were handled as single units for association and clustering, since linkage in the cohort was strong. Among 300 to 500 genotyped donors of the cohort, an average of roughly 230,000 unique TCR beta nucleotide sequences was sequenced per donor, of which 15% to 20% were non-productive. Study-wide conclusions, independent of this receptor: V-gene and J-gene trimming of TCR beta chains was associated with a missense DCLRE1C variant in a later genetic analysis, and the association was replicated in an independent cohort. According to a later genetic analysis, donors in an Asian-associated ancestry cluster had fewer N-insertions in productive TCRs than the approximately 650-donor mean. Most TCR sequences were seen in very few donors, while some public TCRs were found in many individuals. Approximately 18 rarely observed V segments, including chromosome 9 orphons, were excluded from the earlier analysis of several hundred of the donors because counts were too low. A later analysis found that HLA-associated TCR beta chains were more clonally expanded and had lower generation probabilities than equally common non-associated chains. In a later analysis, several top co-occurrence clusters were reported to appear linked to parvovirus B19, influenza, CMV and Epstein-Barr virus. A group of highly shared sequence variants was considered likely to be a technical artifact of the sequencing pipeline. When HLA alleles, especially DR and DQ, strongly co-occurred, attributing TCR associations to individual alleles was difficult. The study gave a list of 150 to 200 TCR beta chains associated with cytomegalovirus. A few of the identified cytomegalovirus-associated TCR beta chains were confirmed in vitro to be specific for cytomegalovirus antigens. In an earlier analysis of under 600 of the donors, most TCR beta V segments were observed in productive rearrangements about 87% or about 30% of the time, broadly matching IMGT annotations. A later analysis associated 16,951 TCR beta sequences with specific HLA alleles at a false discovery rate of 0.05. According to a later analysis, TCR association rates differed among HLA loci, with DRB1 alleles showing the most associated TCRs and HLA-C alleles showing the fewest. Linkage disequilibrium might explain the correlated functional status among segregating V segments, but an unknown experimental factor could not be excluded. CMV serostatus was the only immune exposure information available for the cohort. Only TCR beta chains were sequenced in this cohort, and the absence of alpha or paired-chain data limited detectable features. The classifier was reported to diagnose cytomegalovirus status with high specificity and sensitivity in both the original and validation cohorts. HLA typing was unavailable for some donors at each locus, so association tests used only the typed subset. The presence/absence analyses assumed that sequencing depth was roughly uniform across donors, and that assumption may not be true. Some IMGT-functional V segments, including TRBV6-2 and TRBV6-3, could not be told apart with the 87-base-pair reads, so those segments were excluded. It was suggested by the authors that the approach could potentially be generalized to other disease states and immunological phenotypes. A later analysis found that most CMV-associated TCR beta chains appeared HLA-restricted, with HLA associations seemingly driven largely by CMV exposure. A further reported finding was that TCR beta sequences accurately predicted the HLA-A and HLA-B alleles for most subjects in the first cohort.

The cohort was made up of hundreds of healthy bone marrow donors. All cohort members were sampled while nominally healthy, although unrecorded immune exposures were likely present. The donor tested CMV seropositive, placing the donor among the 289 seropositive members of the cohort. A peripheral blood sample was collected from each donor, and TCR beta sequencing was performed on peripheral blood mononuclear cells. Genomic DNA was extracted from the blood cell samples with the Qiagen DNeasy Blood Extraction Kit. This clone was detected only a few times. Which antigen it targets is not known. No base qualities exist here, and no much larger clone lies one base off it. Trimming costs V 6 bases and J 4 bases, and their ends lie 15 bases apart. Sequences MNHEY (CDR1) and SMNVEV (CDR2) are obtained from the germline V gene (reference sequence). The CDR3 runs 14 amino acids, cysteine and phenylalanine included. The entry retains the CDR3 DNA only, 42 bases that are in frame from base 1.

Preparation of the library involved the immunoSEQ multiplex PCR assay. For the multiplex PCR, a mixture combining 60 forward primers for TCR Vbeta segments and 13 reverse primers for TCR Jbeta segments was used. The CDR3 region of rearranged TCR beta genes was amplified from genomic DNA with a multiplex PCR assay. On the Illumina HiSeq System, the amplified TCR beta libraries were sequenced as 87-base-pair reads. As for the authors' bioinformatics: In a later analysis, 77 million or so unique TCR beta chains were counted across the approximately 640 repertoires, and about 9.9 million of these chains were shared by at least two donors. Raw reads were error-corrected and collapsed into unique sequences by a nearest-neighbor algorithm in which closely related sequences were merged to remove PCR and sequencing errors. V, D and J gene segments were assigned by aligning CDR3 sequences to IMGT reference sequences. For a sequence to be retained, a match of at least six nucleotides to both a V gene segment and a J gene segment was required. A rearrangement was called productive if the CDR3 had no stop codons and remained in frame with V and J, and every other rearrangement was called non-productive. CDR3 was defined by IMGT convention, running from the second conserved V-encoded cysteine to the conserved J-encoded phenylalanine. The earlier analysis of about 610 of the donors excluded any sequence lacking an unambiguous match to a single V gene segment. In an earlier analysis of 450 to 700 of the donors, V segments were called functional above 56.7% productive rearrangements and were called segregating when the between-donor standard deviation exceeded 5%. To diagnose cytomegalovirus status from the catalog of TCR beta chain sequences, a statistical classification framework was built. In a later analysis, V and J genes were assigned by comparing TCR nucleotide sequences against IMGT/GENE-DB human TR gene sequences. The TCRdist pipeline was used in a later analysis to assign CDR3 sequences and most-parsimonious VDJ recombination scenarios. In a later analysis, each TCR beta chain was defined by its CDR3 amino acid sequence together with its V-gene family, and reads lacking a unique V-gene family were excluded. A later analysis removed roughly 590 highly shared, low-generation-probability nucleotide sequences to deal with suspected cross-contamination and a sequencing artifact. A later analysis calculated a clonal expansion index for each public chain from normalized within-repertoire ranks of inferred template counts. Generation probabilities in a later analysis came from a VDJ recombination model fitted to out-of-frame rearrangements, and those results were checked against IGoR. A later analysis scored TCR-TCR, TCR-HLA and TCR-CMV co-occurrence with hypergeometric tests, applying a repertoire-size bias correction to TCR pairs. To estimate false discovery rates, a later analysis permuted the HLA or CMV assignments 20 times. A later analysis grouped co-occurring TCRs with DBSCAN, adding TCRdist sequence similarity when clustering within HLA-allele-positive subsets. For co-occurrence clustering, repertoires with fewer than 30,000 or more than 120,000 public chains were excluded, along with a handful of repertoires with anomalous nucleotide sharing. Drawn from immuneACCESS, this table holds only the in-frame rearrangements with V and J called that TCRdb kept. Clones are partly lost; checked studies trace under half to an unresolved V gene and leave the rest unexplained. The DNA was the basis for D and trimming; V, J and clone size are from that table. Present in this sample are about 120,000 clones, about 15% of which were seen just once. Clones ranked in the top ten supply about 3% of the sample.

The source is a female donor in good health and CMV-seropositive. The chain uses TRBV27 and TRBJ1-2; no D gene call is confident. Sample: PBMCs. The nucleotide sequence reads TGTGCCAGCAGCGCTTGGGCAGACCGCTATGGCTACACCTTC. This is translated as CASSAWADRYGYTF.